Detailed here is one TCR beta chain. Authors' methods: How many nucleated cells were present was estimated from reference gene primer amplification. Method: immunoSEQ multiplex PCR; TCRdb's copy keeps in-frame clones and lacks some. That table furnishes V, J and clone size, whereas the DNA furnished D and trimming. The top ten clones hold 8.5% to 9.5% of a sample with hundreds of thousands of clones, 80% to 90% of them seen once. This entry is derived from a study of blood T cell repertoires in COVID-19. Study overall: Samples of COVID-19 (acute and convalescent) were obtained from the United States, Italy and Spain.

CDR3 size: 15 residues. V shed 2 bases and J shed 0 bases, with 11 bases lying between them. CDR1 is SGHRS and CDR2 is YFSETQ in the germline V gene. Sequenced: peripheral blood. The sequence was collected from a woman in her forties or fifties who had recovered from COVID-19. The chain uses TRBV5-1 and TRBJ1-1, with D possibly matching TRBD1 (6 bases). CDR3 loop: CASSFTGSMNTEAFF. DNA of the CDR3: TGCGCCAGCAGCTTCACAGGGAGCATGAACACTGAAGCTTTCTTT.